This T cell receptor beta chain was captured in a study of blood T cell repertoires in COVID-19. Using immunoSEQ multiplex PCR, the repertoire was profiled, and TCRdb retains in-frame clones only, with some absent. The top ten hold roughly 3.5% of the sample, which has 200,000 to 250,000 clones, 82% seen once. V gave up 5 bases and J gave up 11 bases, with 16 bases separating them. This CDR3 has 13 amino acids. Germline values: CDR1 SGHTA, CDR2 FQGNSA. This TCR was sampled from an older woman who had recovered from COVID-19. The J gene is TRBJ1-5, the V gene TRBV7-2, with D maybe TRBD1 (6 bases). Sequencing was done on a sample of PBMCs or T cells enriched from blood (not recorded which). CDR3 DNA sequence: TGTGCCAGCAGCCAGTTGAACAGGGACGCCCAGCATTTT. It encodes CASSQLNRDAQHF.